This T cell receptor beta chain was retrieved from a study of blood T cell repertoires in COVID-19. Study in general: Both acute and convalescent COVID-19 samples were obtained from the United States, Italy and Spain.

This clone occurred a few times. With 0 bases clipped from V and 10 bases from J, the junction kept 3 bases outside the gene matches. The CDR3 consists of 12 residues. Germline V gives CDR1 MNHEY, CDR2 SVGAGI. Authors' analysis steps: Reference gene primer amplification in the assay estimated nucleated cell counts. The repertoire was sequenced with immunoSEQ multiplex PCR; TCRdb's copy has only in-frame clones and lacks some. V, J and clone size are those of that table, while D and trimming were read from the DNA. The repertoire has a few hundred thousand clones, approximately 86% of them found once; the top ten carry over 2.5%.

The TCR sequence derives from a man between 60 and 75 years old with acute or convalescent COVID-19. Material: peripheral blood. The rearrangement links TRBV6-5 to TRBJ2-7; TRBD1 aligns across 7 bases. The CDR3 is CASSYSGTAQYF. DNA of the CDR3: TGTGCCAGCAGTTACTCCGGGACAGCACAGTACTTC.